Reported below is one TCR beta chain. Its target is unknown. This sample was taken from a study of T cell responses to AZD1222 COVID-19 vaccine. On the study more broadly: Researchers grouped second doses given at about 4 or about 12 weeks into one pool.

The CDR3 extends over 11 amino acids. Germline lookup yields CDR1 GTSNPN and CDR2 SVGIG (reference sequence). V was pared by 5 bases and J by 8 bases, with 13 bases between. Study-wide findings and caveats: The study identified only 6 or 7 AZD1222 recipients as seropositive at baseline. Spike was spanned by vaccine-associated CD4 TCRs, which were dominant at 160-218 and 743-854. After two AZD1222 doses, spike-specific TCR breadth and depth rose versus day 0.

TCRdb keeps only in-frame clones here, not all; method: immunoSEQ multiplex PCR. Of 150,000 to 180,000 clones in the sample, 90% are singletons; the top ten hold about 20%. The chain recombines TRBV30 with TRBJ2-7, with a tentative D call TRBD2 (6 bases). The sequencing here drew on peripheral blood, taken on day 0 of AZD1222 vaccination. This clonotype was obtained from an adult in good health. CDR3 nucleotide sequence: TGTGCCTGGGGATCGGGGGTAAAGCAGTACTTC. It yields the protein CAWGSGVKQYF.